This TCR beta chain was captured by sequencing in a study of shared clonotypes between healthy human individuals. The study, taken as a whole, reports: The study found lower generation probabilities in non-shared clonotypes than in those shared by all four donors.

The V and J ends lost 6 bases and 8 bases, in that order; junction bases with no gene match: 12. Germline-derived CDR1 and CDR2 are SGHTA and FQGTGA. The CDR3 has 14 residues. The assay was carried out at the deep level. Template for every sorted-subset replicate PCR totaled around 210 ng DNA, 25,000 to 30,000 T cell genomes. The data were produced by immunoSEQ multiplex PCR, yet TCRdb's version contains in-frame clones alone and is incomplete. The table lists approximately 340,000 clones, over 70% of them singletons. As to this clone: The antigen is unknown.

Both subsets, CD45RA+ naive and CD45RA-negative memory, were split from the CD4+ cells. J is TRBJ1-2 and V is TRBV7-3; TRBD1 aligns across 7 bases. The sequenced sample was memory CD4+ T cells sorted from blood. The sample's subset: CD45RA-negative fraction. This clonotype originated in a man aged 25 to 45 in good health. In nucleotides, the CDR3 is TGTGCCAGCAGTCAGGGGACAGCCGACGAAGGCTACACCTTC. It is translated as CASSQGTADEGYTF.